This TCR beta chain comes out of a study of shared clonotypes between healthy human individuals. Study summary: Each donor's CD4 naive and CD4 memory cells filled three plates apiece, CD8 naive two, and CD8 memory one. General study points: Memory subsets generally showed smaller estimated richness than naive subsets did.

The input for sorted-subset replicate PCRs was about 210 ng DNA, 25,000 to 30,000 T cell genomes. Profiled with immunoSEQ multiplex PCR; TCRdb holds only in-frame clones, not every one. The sample records approximately 700,000 clones, around 73% being singletons. Worth noting for this clone: Its antigen is undetermined.

This sequence was found in a woman aged 25 to 39 in good health. Sequences were obtained from memory CD4+ T cells sorted from blood. Subset denoted: CD45RA-negative fraction.

DNA of the CDR3: TGTGCCAGCAGCCGGACAGGCCTCAGGGAAGAGACCCAGTACTTC. This gives the protein CASSRTGLREETQYF. The chain uses TRBV11-3 and TRBJ2-5, with 7 nucleotides matching TRBD1. Trimming at V came to 5 bases and at J to 3 bases, leaving 9 bases not matched to a gene. CDR1 is SGHNT, CDR2 YENEEA, per germline. This CDR3 contains 15 residues.